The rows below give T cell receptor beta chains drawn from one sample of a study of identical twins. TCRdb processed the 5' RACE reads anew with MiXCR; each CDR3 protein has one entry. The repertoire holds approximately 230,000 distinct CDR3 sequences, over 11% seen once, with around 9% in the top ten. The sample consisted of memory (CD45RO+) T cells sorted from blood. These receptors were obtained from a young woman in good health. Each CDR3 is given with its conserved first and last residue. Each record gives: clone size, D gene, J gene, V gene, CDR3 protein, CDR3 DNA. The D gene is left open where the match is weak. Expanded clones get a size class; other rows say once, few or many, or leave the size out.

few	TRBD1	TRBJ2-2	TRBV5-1	CASSSGGTGVTGELFF	TGCGCCAGCAGCTCGGGCGGGACAGGAGTTACCGGGGAGCTGTTTTTT
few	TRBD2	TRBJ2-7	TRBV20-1	CSARPGGSYIEQYF	TGCAGTGCTAGACCCGGGGGGTCCTATATCGAGCAGTACTTC
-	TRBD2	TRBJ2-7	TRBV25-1	CASSAPGLANYEQYF	TGTGCCAGCAGTGCCCCGGGACTAGCGAACTACGAGCAGTACTTC
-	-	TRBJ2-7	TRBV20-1	CSASLRGEKYF	TGCAGTGCTAGCCTCAGAGGGGAGAAGTACTTC
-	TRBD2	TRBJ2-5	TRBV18	CASSPQGLAPRVETQYF	TGTGCCAGCTCACCTCAAGGACTAGCGCCTCGAGTGGAGACCCAGTACTTC
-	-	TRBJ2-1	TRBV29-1	CSVAYQTYNEQFF	TGCAGCGTTGCGTACCAGACCTACAATGAGCAGTTCTTC
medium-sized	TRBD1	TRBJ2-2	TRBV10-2	CASRARTGDTGELFF	TGCGCCAGCAGGGCACGGACAGGCGACACCGGGGAGCTGTTTTTT
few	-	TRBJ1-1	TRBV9	CASSVGGRFMNTEAFF	TGTGCCAGCAGCGTAGGAGGCAGATTCATGAACACTGAAGCTTTCTTT
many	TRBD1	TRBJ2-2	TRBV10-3	CAIRRTGRGGNTGELFF	TGTGCCATCAGGAGGACAGGCCGTGGAGGGAACACCGGGGAGCTGTTTTTT
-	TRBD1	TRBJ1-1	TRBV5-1	CASSFRTGPNTEAFF	TGCGCCAGCAGCTTTAGGACAGGTCCGAACACTGAAGCTTTCTTT
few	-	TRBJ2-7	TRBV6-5	CASSYDSNEQYF	TGTGCCAGCAGTTACGACAGCAACGAGCAGTACTTC
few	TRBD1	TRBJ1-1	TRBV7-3	CASSLKGQGITEAFF	TGTGCCAGCAGCTTAAAGGGACAGGGAATCACTGAAGCTTTCTTT
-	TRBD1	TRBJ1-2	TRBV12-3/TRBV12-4	CASSWTGNGYTF	TGTGCCAGCAGCTGGACAGGGAACGGCTACACCTTC
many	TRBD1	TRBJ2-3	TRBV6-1	CASGHGGRGLADTQYF	TGTGCCAGCGGGCATGGGGGCAGGGGGCTGGCAGATACGCAGTATTTT
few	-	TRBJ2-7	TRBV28	CASRGPGAYEQYF	TGTGCCAGCAGAGGACCAGGGGCCTACGAGCAGTACTTC
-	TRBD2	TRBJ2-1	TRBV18	CASSPLAGRNSEQFF	TGTGCCAGCTCACCCTTAGCGGGAAGGAACAGTGAGCAGTTCTTC
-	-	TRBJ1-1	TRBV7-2	CASSSYRTEAFF	TGTGCCAGCAGTTCCTACAGGACTGAAGCTTTCTTT
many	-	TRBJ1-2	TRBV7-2	CASSLGRGYTF	TGTGCCAGCAGCTTAGGACGGGGCTACACCTTC
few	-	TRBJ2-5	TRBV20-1	CSARGQTIKETQYF	TGCAGTGCTAGGGGTCAGACTATTAAGGAGACCCAGTACTTC
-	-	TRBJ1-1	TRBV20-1	CSARGWRREGGNTEAFF	TGCAGTGCTAGAGGTTGGCGTAGGGAGGGGGGGAACACTGAAGCTTTCTTT
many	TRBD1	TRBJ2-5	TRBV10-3	CAINSGQGRETQYF	TGTGCCATCAACTCTGGACAGGGCAGGGAGACCCAGTACTTC
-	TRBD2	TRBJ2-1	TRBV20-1	CGVAGSRPNQQFF	TGCGGAGTAGCGGGGAGCCGCCCCAATCAGCAGTTCTTC
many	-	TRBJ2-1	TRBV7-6	CASSLNQGPYNEQFF	TGTGCCAGCAGCTTAAATCAAGGTCCGTACAATGAGCAGTTCTTC
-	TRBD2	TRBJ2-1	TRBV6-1	CASNRAGGYLNEQFF	TGTGCCAGCAACCGGGCGGGGGGCTACCTCAATGAGCAGTTCTTC
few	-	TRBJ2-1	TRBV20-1	CSATPGPYPEEQFF	TGCAGTGCTACCCCGGGACCCTACCCGGAGGAGCAGTTCTTC
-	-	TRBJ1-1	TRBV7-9	CASSSAGTSHGEAFF	TGTGCCAGCAGCTCTGCCGGGACATCGCACGGGGAAGCTTTCTTT
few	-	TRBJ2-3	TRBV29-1	CSVVGAGGPTDTQYF	TGCAGCGTTGTAGGTGCAGGCGGGCCCACAGATACGCAGTATTTT
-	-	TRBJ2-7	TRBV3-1	CASSQIRDGFSYEQYF	TGTGCCAGCAGCCAAATCCGGGACGGCTTTTCCTACGAGCAGTACTTC
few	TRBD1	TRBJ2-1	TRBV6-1	CASRGTGLRSYNEQFF	TGTGCCAGCAGAGGGACAGGGCTCCGCTCCTACAATGAGCAGTTCTTC
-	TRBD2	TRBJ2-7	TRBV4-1	CASSQASGVDGEQYF	TGCGCCAGCAGCCAAGCTAGCGGGGTGGATGGCGAGCAGTACTTC
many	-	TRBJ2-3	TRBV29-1	CSVPHLVRNSQYF	TGCAGCGTGCCCCATCTCGTCCGCAATTCGCAGTATTTT
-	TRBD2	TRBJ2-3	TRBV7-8	CASSLAAGYTDTQYF	TGTGCCAGCAGCTTAGCAGCGGGGTACACAGATACGCAGTATTTT
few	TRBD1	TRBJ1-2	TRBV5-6	CASSPTPGGRLGGYTF	TGTGCCAGCAGCCCCACCCCAGGGGGCCGTCTGGGTGGCTACACCTTC
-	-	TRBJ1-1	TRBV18	CASSPGNTEAFF	TGCGCCAGCAGCCCGGGGAACACTGAAGCTTTCTTT
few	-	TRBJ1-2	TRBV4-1	CASSQDRSGWSYGYTF	TGCGCCAGCAGCCAAGATAGAAGCGGCTGGTCCTATGGCTACACCTTC
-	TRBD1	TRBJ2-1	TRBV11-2	CASSLVPGGRRGNEQFF	TGTGCCAGCAGCTTAGTGCCAGGGGGTCGTAGGGGCAATGAGCAGTTCTTC
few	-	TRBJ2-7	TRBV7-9	CASSLGAAGWSYEQYF	TGTGCCAGCAGCTTAGGGGCGGCGGGATGGTCCTACGAGCAGTACTTC
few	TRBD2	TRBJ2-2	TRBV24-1	CATSGGLGGGELFF	TGTGCCACCAGTGGGGGACTAGGCGGCGGGGAGCTGTTTTTT
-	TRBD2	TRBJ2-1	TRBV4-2	CASSQVAAGGTKYNEQFF	TGTGCCAGCAGCCAAGTTGCAGCGGGGGGTACCAAGTACAATGAGCAGTTCTTC
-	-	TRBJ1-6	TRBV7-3	CASSQDAYNSPLHF	TGTGCCAGCAGCCAGGATGCCTATAATTCACCCCTCCACTTT
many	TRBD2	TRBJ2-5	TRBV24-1	CATSDPRTSGETQYF	TGTGCCACCAGTGACCCTAGGACTAGCGGTGAGACCCAGTACTTC
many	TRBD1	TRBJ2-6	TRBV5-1	CASSDGQVLRGANVLTF	TGCGCCAGCAGCGACGGACAGGTCTTAAGAGGGGCCAACGTCCTGACTTTC
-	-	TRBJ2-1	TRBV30	CAWSLRYEQFF	TGTGCCTGGAGTCTTAGATATGAGCAGTTCTTC
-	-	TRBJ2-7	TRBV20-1	CSARSQKDYEQYF	TGCAGTGCTAGGTCGCAGAAGGATTACGAGCAGTACTTC